What follows are 25 T cell receptor beta chains derived from one specimen sequenced in a study of T cell responses to AZD1222 COVID-19 vaccine. Sequencing was performed with immunoSEQ multiplex PCR; in TCRdb, only in-frame clones are kept and a portion is missing. The sample lists over 100,000 clones; over 90% were seen once. The source was peripheral blood, collected on day 0 of AZD1222 vaccination. The source of these receptors is an adult in good health.

The chain links TRBV10-3 to TRBJ1-1; D call uncertain. The CDR3 is made up of 15 amino acids. CDR1 is ENHRY, CDR2 SYGVKD, per germline. Trimming cost V 3 bases and J 3 bases, with 14 bases left between them. The CDR3 DNA sequence: TGTGCCATCAGTGAAAATGAGGTGAGATACACTGAAGCTTTCTTT. Protein sequence: CAISENEVRYTEAFF.

The genes are TRBV12-3 or TRBV12-4 and TRBJ2-5; D ambiguous. V lost 6 bases, J lost 5 bases, and 13 bases lay in between. The CDR3 runs 13 residues. This CDR3 reads CASSSGARETQYF. The CDR3 region has the DNA TGTGCCAGCAGCTCAGGTGCGAGGGAGACCCAGTACTTC.

This chain joins TRBV5-1 and TRBJ2-7, with 7 bases aligning to TRBD2. The CDR3 consists of 14 residues. The germline V gene has CDR1 SGHRS and CDR2 YFSETQ. Germline trimming cut 2 bases from V and 2 bases from J; bases unmatched to any gene: 4. CDR3: CASSLEGTTYEQYF. Here the CDR3 DNA reads TGCGCCAGCAGCTTAGAGGGGACTACCTACGAGCAGTACTTC. Full variable domain (remainder filled in from reference TRBV5-1 and TRBJ2-7): KAGVTQTPRYLIKTRGQQVTLSCSPISGHRSVSWYQQTPGQGLQFLFEYFSETQRNKGNFPGRFSGRQFSNSRSEMNVSTLELGDSALYLCASSLEGTTYEQYFGPGTRLTVT.

The CDR3 DNA sequence: TGTGCCACCAGCAGAGAGATTCAGGGGTCGATTGAAAATGAAAAACTGTTTTTT. This codes for CATSREIQGSIENEKLFF. V is TRBV15 and J is TRBJ1-4, with D perhaps TRBD1 (6 bases). The length of the CDR3 is 18 residues. Germline V gene data show CDR1 as LNHNV and CDR2 as YYDKDF (reference sequence). V shed 0 bases and J shed 5 bases, with 19 bases lying between them. The full variable domain, in which reference TRBV15 and TRBJ1-4 provide the parts outside the CDR3, is DAMVIQNPRYQVTQFGKPVTLSCSQTLNHNVMYWYQQKSSQAPKLLFHYYDKDFNNEADTPDNFQSRRPNTSFCFLDIRSPGLGDTAMYLCATSREIQGSIENEKLFFGSGTQLSVL.

The chain has TRBV6-5 and TRBJ2-5; D perhaps matches TRBD1 (5 bases). Germline lookup yields CDR1 MNHEY and CDR2 SVGAGI. V was clipped by 0 bases and J by 5 bases, with 10 bases between them. The CDR3 has 14 amino acids. The CDR3 nucleotides read TGTGCCAGCAGTTACTCGTCAGGGTGGGAGACCCAGTACTTC. Its protein product is CASSYSSGWETQYF.

This clone has only a few counts. J is TRBJ1-4 and V is TRBV4-3, with 11 bases matching TRBD1. The junction had 5 bases not matched to a gene; V was cut back by 3 bases and J by 8 bases. CDR3 size: 15 residues. Germline V gene lookup returns CDR1 LGHNA and CDR2 YSLEER. CDR3 DNA sequence: TGCGCCAGCAGCCACGGGACAGGGGGTGGGGAAAAACTGTTTTTT. Translated: CASSHGTGGGEKLFF.

The chain joins TRBV6-5 to TRBJ2-1; 11 bases align to TRBD1. The CDR3 is 15 residues long. Germline V lookup: CDR1 MNHEY, CDR2 SVGAGI. V lost 1 base, J lost 9 bases, and 5 bases stayed unmatched. CDR3 nucleotide sequence: TGTGCCAGCAGTTACTGGACAGGGGGCGAGAGTGAGCAGTTCTTC. Protein sequence: CASSYWTGGESEQFF.

This clone was seen only once. The V gene is TRBV28, the J gene TRBJ1-5; 7 nucleotides line up with TRBD1. This CDR3 has 13 amino acids. Germline-derived CDR1 and CDR2 are MDHEN and SYDVKM. The ends lost 10 bases at V and 4 bases at J; junction bases unmatched: 7. CDR3 nucleotide sequence: TGTGCCACCAGACAGGGTATTAATCAGCCCCAGCATTTT. Its protein product is CATRQGINQPQHF.

This clone appeared a single time. The chain uses TRBV5-6 and TRBJ2-7; 13 bases are shared with TRBD2. J gave up 0 bases and V 4 bases, and 4 bases lay outside the gene matches. The CDR3 has 16 residues. CDR1 and CDR2 from the germline V gene are SGHDT and YYEEEE. CDR3 amino acids: CASSGGTSGDSYEQYF. CDR3 coding DNA: TGTGCCAGCAGCGGAGGGACTAGCGGGGACTCCTACGAGCAGTACTTC.

The chain employs TRBV6-5 and TRBJ1-5; no definite D call. V gave up 6 bases and J gave up 3 bases, with 12 bases separating them. Germline V gives CDR1 MNHEY, CDR2 SVGAGI. CDR3 size: 14 residues. CDR3 region: CASSLTYDNQPQHF. The CDR3 DNA sequence: TGTGCCAGCAGCCTCACCTATGACAATCAGCCCCAGCATTTT.

The genes are TRBV5-5 and TRBJ1-2, with 7 positions matching TRBD1. CDR1 SGHKS and CDR2 YYEKEE come from the germline V gene (reference sequence). V trimming: 0 bases; J trimming: 8 bases; junction bases outside the gene matches: 7. This CDR3 is built from 14 residues. The CDR3 coding sequence is TGTGCCAGCAGCTTGGAAGAGGGACAGTTGGGCTACACCTTC. Protein product: CASSLEEGQLGYTF.

The J gene is TRBJ2-7, the V gene TRBV7-2, with D tentatively TRBD2 (5 bases). The CDR3 totals 16 residues. Germline assignment: CDR1 SGHTA and CDR2 FQGNSA. Trimming left V 1 base short and J 3 bases short, with 16 bases between. CDR3 bases: TGTGCCAGCAGCTTAGTACCCCGACTACAGAACTACGAGCAGTACTTC. Its protein is CASSLVPRLQNYEQYF.

The J gene is TRBJ1-3, the V gene TRBV19; D is unresolved. The length of the CDR3 is 15 residues. The V gene lost 7 bases and the J gene lost 0 bases, with 13 bases spanning the gap. The germline CDR1 and CDR2 sequences are LNHDA and SQIVND (reference sequence). CDR3 in DNA: TGTGCCAGTACCACTGTCGGCGTCTCTGGAAACACCATATATTTT. Its protein is CASTTVGVSGNTIYF. The complete variable domain, with remaining parts taken from reference TRBV19 and TRBJ1-3, reads DGGITQSPKYLFRKEGQNVTLSCEQNLNHDAMYWYRQDPGQGLRLIYYSQIVNDFQKGDIAEGYSVSREKKESFPLTVTSAQKNPTAFYLCASTTVGVSGNTIYFGEGSWLTVV.

The chain is built from TRBV19 and TRBJ2-5, with a possible D match to TRBD1 (6 bases). CDR1 is LNHDA, CDR2 SQIVND, per germline (reference sequence). CDR3 length equals 14 residues. Trimming pared 4 bases from V and 5 bases from J, leaving 14 bases between. The CDR3 spells CASSSPGQRETQYF. CDR3 bases: TGTGCCAGTAGTAGTCCGGGACAAAGGGAGACCCAGTACTTC.

The chain combines TRBV2 with TRBJ1-1; D call uncertain. Trimming left V 5 bases short and J 4 bases short, with 23 bases between. The CDR3 length is 17 residues. CDR1 is SNHLY, CDR2 FYNNEI, per germline. The CDR3 DNA reads as TGTGCCAGCAGTCGACGGGGAGGCACTCTTGGAGGCACTGAAGCTTTCTTT. Protein: CASSRRGGTLGGTEAFF.

V and J are TRBV7-9 and TRBJ2-7; D is unresolved. Trimming left V 5 bases short and J 3 bases short, with 8 bases between. The CDR3 runs 12 residues. Germline CDR1 is SEHNR and CDR2 is FQNEAQ (reference sequence). CDR3 sequence: CASSREDYEQYF. Written as DNA, the CDR3 is TGTGCCAGCAGCCGAGAAGACTACGAGCAGTACTTC.

The chain employs TRBV19 and TRBJ1-2, with D unresolved. With 1 base removed from V and 8 bases from J, the gap between germline ends came to 14 bases. CDR3 size: 14 residues. Germline V gene lookup returns CDR1 LNHDA and CDR2 SQIVND (reference sequence). CDR3 protein: CASSIAGLLRGYTF. In DNA form, the CDR3 reads TGTGCCAGTAGTATAGCAGGTCTTCTTCGGGGCTACACCTTC.

This chain connects TRBV7-3 to TRBJ2-4; 8 positions agree with TRBD2. Germline V gene data show CDR1 as SGHTA and CDR2 as FQGTGA. V was clipped by 5 bases and J by 0 bases; unmatched bases: 3. CDR3 size: 15 residues. CDR3 amino acids: CASSAGGAAKNIQYF. The CDR3 DNA reads as TGTGCCAGCAGCGCGGGGGGCGCAGCCAAAAACATTCAGTACTTC.

The V and J genes are TRBV28 and TRBJ2-7, with a possible D match to TRBD2 (5 bases). V was clipped by 8 bases and J by 5 bases, with 19 bases between them. This CDR3 comprises 14 residues. CDR1 MDHEN and CDR2 SYDVKM come from the germline V gene. The CDR3 loop is CASEPMRALDEQYF. Written as DNA, the CDR3 is TGTGCCAGCGAACCCATGAGGGCTTTGGACGAGCAGTACTTC.

The V and J genes are TRBV19 and TRBJ1-1, with unresolved D. The germline V gene encodes CDR1 LNHDA and CDR2 SQIVND (reference sequence). This CDR3 is built from 11 residues. V lost 11 bases, J lost 5 bases, and 12 bases lay in between. The CDR3 loop is CACKGRTEAFF. As DNA, the CDR3 is TGTGCCTGTAAAGGGAGGACTGAAGCTTTCTTT.

The CDR3 reads CASSPGSWVYPQYF. For the CDR3, the DNA is TGTGCCAGCAGTCCAGGATCCTGGGTTTATCCGCAGTACTTC. This rearrangement joins TRBV6-6 to TRBJ2-7; D is unresolved. The CDR3 runs to 14 residues. V lost 5 bases and J 9 bases, leaving 20 bases between the germline ends. Germline V lookup: CDR1 MNHNY, CDR2 SVGAGI (reference sequence).

This chain joins TRBV9 and TRBJ1-6; perhaps TRBD1 as D (6 bases). Deletions cut 4 bases from V and 2 bases from J, with 16 bases between. Germline loops: CDR1 SGDLS, CDR2 YYNGEE. The CDR3 has 17 amino acids. CDR3 residues: CASSPRWDNPYNSPLHF. In DNA form, the CDR3 reads TGTGCCAGCAGCCCCCGTTGGGACAATCCCTATAATTCACCCCTCCACTTT.

The chain has TRBV15 and TRBJ2-3; tentatively, D is TRBD1 (6 bases). In germline, CDR1 is LNHNV, CDR2 YYDKDF (reference sequence). CDR3 length: 16 residues. The V end lost 0 bases, the J end lost 8 bases, and 18 bases lay between the germline ends. The CDR3 bases are TGTGCCACCAGCAGAGATTCGTGGCAGGGGATTGGTACGCAGTATTTT. It encodes CATSRDSWQGIGTQYF.

The chain employs TRBV5-5 and TRBJ1-6, with TRBD1 identical over 9 bases. V was pared by 4 bases and J by 5 bases, with 7 bases of the junction left unmatched. Germline V CDR1 and CDR2: SGHKS, YYEKEE (reference sequence). The CDR3 runs 16 residues. In nucleotides, the CDR3 is TGTGCCAGCAGCGCCGGGACAGGGACCGATAATTCACCCCTCCACTTT. Its protein is CASSAGTGTDNSPLHF.

J is TRBJ2-4 and V is TRBV15; 9 bases agree with TRBD1. The V gene's germline CDR1 is LNHNV and CDR2 YYDKDF (reference sequence). Germline trimming cut 3 bases from V and 0 bases from J; bases unmatched to any gene: 6. This CDR3 spans 17 amino acids. CDR3 protein: CATSSDRGDLAKNIQYF. CDR3 nucleotide sequence: TGTGCCACCAGCAGTGACAGGGGGGACCTAGCCAAAAACATTCAGTACTTC.